This is a list of T cell receptor beta chains from one sample in a study of beta chain features in type 1 diabetes. Using immunoSEQ multiplex PCR, the repertoire was profiled, and TCRdb retains in-frame clones only, with some absent. The data contain more than 300,000 clones, about 12% of them singletons. Sequencing input: naive CD4+ T cells from blood. The receptors derive from a young man in good health. Both conserved end residues are part of each CDR3. The order of the fields is clone size, D gene, J gene, V gene, CDR3 protein, CDR3 DNA. The D gene is left open where the match is weak. Clone size is given for some rows only: seen once, a few or many times, or a class if the clone is expanded.

>-|TRBD1|TRBJ2-7|TRBV5-1
CASSGADGTGVFYEQYF
TGCGCCAGCAGCGGAGCGGATGGGACAGGGGTTTTTTACGAGCAGTACTTC
>-|TRBD1|TRBJ1-2|TRBV6-5
CASSYSRQGDYGYTF
TGTGCCAGCAGTTACTCCCGACAGGGGGACTATGGCTACACCTTC
>-|TRBD1|TRBJ2-1|TRBV18
CASSRTGHEQFF
TGCGCCAGCTCCCGGACAGGGCATGAGCAGTTCTTC
>few|-|TRBJ2-7|TRBV18
CASSPGQGSTYEQYF
TGTGCCAGCTCACCAGGTCAGGGGTCGACCTACGAGCAGTACTTC
>few|TRBD1|TRBJ1-2|TRBV10-3
CAISVAGQNYGYTF
TGTGCCATCAGTGTGGCGGGACAGAACTATGGCTACACCTTC
>-|-|TRBJ2-2|TRBV28
CASSDRTGELFF
TGTGCCAGCAGTGACAGGACCGGGGAGCTGTTTTTT
>-|-|TRBJ1-3|TRBV23-1
CASSRPGPTSGNTIYF
TGCGCCAGCAGTCGTCCAGGTCCGACCTCTGGAAACACCATATATTTT
>few|-|TRBJ1-5|TRBV6-6
CASSSWTVNQPQHF
TGTGCCAGCAGTTCCTGGACAGTTAATCAGCCCCAGCATTTT
>-|-|TRBJ2-2|TRBV7-3
CASSLQGNTGELFF
TGTGCCAGCAGCTTACAGGGAAACACCGGGGAGCTGTTTTTT
>few|TRBD1|TRBJ1-5|TRBV28
CASSFSDREYQPQHF
TGTGCCAGCAGTTTTTCTGACAGGGAATATCAGCCCCAGCATTTT
>few|TRBD1|TRBJ2-2|TRBV25-1
CASSTGTGGNSNTGELFF
TGTGCCAGCAGCACCGGGACAGGGGGCAATTCGAACACCGGGGAGCTGTTTTTT
>few|TRBD1|TRBJ2-7|TRBV6-6
CASSDRGTYEQYF
TGTGCCAGTTCGGACAGGGGAACCTACGAGCAGTACTTC
>-|TRBD2|TRBJ2-1|TRBV19
CASSETSGFYNEQFF
TGTGCCAGTAGTGAAACTAGCGGCTTCTACAATGAGCAGTTCTTC
>few|-|TRBJ2-7|TRBV18
CASSPTQGPSYEQYF
TGTGCCAGCTCACCGACCCAGGGGCCCTCCTACGAGCAGTACTTC
>-|TRBD2|TRBJ2-1|TRBV7-9
CASSSGLAFFSDEQFF
TGTGCCAGCAGCTCCGGACTAGCGTTTTTTTCCGATGAGCAGTTCTTC
>few|-|TRBJ1-6|TRBV4-3
CASSQGYREGSPLHF
TGCGCCAGCAGCCAAGGATACAGGGAGGGTTCACCCCTCCACTTT
>-|-|TRBJ2-7|TRBV9
CASSVGQGREQYF
TGTGCCAGCAGCGTAGGTCAGGGGCGGGAGCAGTACTTC
>few|TRBD1|TRBJ1-1|TRBV7-3
CASSSQGGNTEAFF
TGTGCCAGCAGCTCTCAGGGGGGTAACACTGAAGCTTTCTTT
>-|-|TRBJ2-3|TRBV30
CAWSTDADTQYF
TGTGCCTGGAGTACCGATGCGGATACGCAGTATTTT
>few|-|TRBJ1-4|TRBV7-2
CASTLRGGASEKLFF
TGTGCCAGCACCCTCCGAGGGGGGGCTAGTGAAAAACTGTTTTTT
>few|-|TRBJ1-2|TRBV5-6
CASSYGYGYTF
TGTGCCAGCAGCTACGGCTATGGCTACACCTTC
>few|TRBD2|TRBJ2-7|TRBV7-2
CASSRTSDVREQYF
TGTGCCAGCAGCCGGACTAGCGATGTTCGCGAGCAGTACTTC
>-|TRBD1|TRBJ2-5|TRBV14
CASSSRTGWETQYF
TGTGCCAGCAGTTCCCGGACAGGGTGGGAGACCCAGTACTTC
>few|TRBD1|TRBJ1-1|TRBV7-2
CASSLRTGGMAEAFF
TGTGCCAGCAGCCTAAGGACAGGTGGGATGGCTGAAGCTTTCTTT
>-|-|TRBJ1-3|TRBV19
CASTPIRGSGNTIYF
TGTGCCAGTACTCCCATCCGGGGCTCTGGAAACACCATATATTTT
>-|TRBD1|TRBJ2-3|TRBV28
CASSLVQGASTQYF
TGTGCCAGCAGTTTAGTGCAGGGGGCTAGTACGCAGTATTTT
>-|TRBD1|TRBJ2-2|TRBV9
CASRRDRDNTGELFF
TGTGCCAGCAGACGGGACAGGGACAACACCGGGGAGCTGTTTTTT
>few|TRBD1|TRBJ1-4|TRBV4-3
CASSQDRRGFEKLFF
TGCGCCAGCAGCCAAGATCGCAGGGGGTTTGAAAAACTGTTTTTT
>few|-|TRBJ1-1|TRBV7-9
CASSSYTEAFF
TGTGCCAGCAGCTCTTACACTGAAGCTTTCTTT
>few|TRBD2|TRBJ2-1|TRBV7-6
CASSRTSGITYNEQFF
TGTGCCAGCAGTCGGACTAGCGGGATCACCTACAATGAGCAGTTCTTC
>few|TRBD1|TRBJ1-3|TRBV7-9
CASSTRTGVHTIYF
TGTGCCAGCAGCACTCGGACAGGGGTGCACACCATATATTTT
>few|-|TRBJ2-5|TRBV28
CASSLPSRGTETQYF
TGTGCCAGCAGTTTACCGTCCCGGGGAACAGAGACCCAGTACTTC
>few|TRBD2|TRBJ2-5|TRBV7-2
CASSWGLAHQETQYF
TGTGCCAGCAGCTGGGGACTAGCGCACCAAGAGACCCAGTACTTC
>-|TRBD1|TRBJ1-5|TRBV19
CASTPESGGRAQHF
TGTGCCAGTACCCCTGAGTCAGGGGGACGGGCCCAGCATTTT
>-|TRBD2|TRBJ2-7|TRBV7-9
CASSLRGGLSYEQYF
TGTGCCAGCAGCCTCCGCGGGGGGCTCTCCTACGAGCAGTACTTC
>few|-|TRBJ2-7|TRBV5-6
CASSWQYEQYF
TGTGCCAGCAGCTGGCAATACGAGCAGTACTTC
>-|TRBD2|TRBJ2-1|TRBV2
CASSEDSSGLLNEQFF
TGTGCCAGCAGTGAAGATTCTAGCGGACTCCTTAATGAGCAGTTCTTC
>few|-|TRBJ2-7|TRBV27
CASSLNRVGEQYF
TGTGCCAGCAGTCTCAACAGGGTTGGCGAGCAGTACTTC